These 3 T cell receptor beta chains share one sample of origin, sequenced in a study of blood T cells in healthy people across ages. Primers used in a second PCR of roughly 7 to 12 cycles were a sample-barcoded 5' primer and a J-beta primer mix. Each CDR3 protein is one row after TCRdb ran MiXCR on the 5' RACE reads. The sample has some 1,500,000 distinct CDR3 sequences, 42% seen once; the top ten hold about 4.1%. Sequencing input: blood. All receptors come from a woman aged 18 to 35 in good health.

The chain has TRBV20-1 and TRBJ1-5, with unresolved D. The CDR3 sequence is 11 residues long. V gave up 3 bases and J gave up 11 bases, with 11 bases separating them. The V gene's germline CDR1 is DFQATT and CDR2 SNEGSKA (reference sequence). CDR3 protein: CSASTPRTQHF. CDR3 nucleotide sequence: TGCAGTGCTAGTACCCCGCGTACCCAGCATTTT.

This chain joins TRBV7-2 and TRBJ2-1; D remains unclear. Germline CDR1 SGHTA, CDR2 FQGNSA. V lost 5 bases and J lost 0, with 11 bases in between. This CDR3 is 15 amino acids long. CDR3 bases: TGTGCCAGCAGCCCCAGGTGGGACTCCTACAATGAGCAGTTCTTC. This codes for CASSPRWDSYNEQFF.

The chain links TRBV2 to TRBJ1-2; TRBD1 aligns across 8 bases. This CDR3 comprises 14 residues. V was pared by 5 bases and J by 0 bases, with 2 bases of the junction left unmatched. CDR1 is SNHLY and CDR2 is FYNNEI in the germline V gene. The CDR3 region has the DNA TGTGCCAGCAGTAGGGACAGGTCTAACTATGGCTACACCTTC. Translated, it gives CASSRDRSNYGYTF.